A single sample gave rise to the 7 T cell receptor beta chains below, sequenced in a study of T cell responses to AZD1222 COVID-19 vaccine. Some clones are missing from TCRdb's copy, which holds only in-frame ones; the method was immunoSEQ multiplex PCR. The profile shows about 120,000 clones, roughly 85% of them singletons. The sample was peripheral blood, taken on day 0 of MenACWY control vaccination. All receptors derive from an adult in good health.

The chain is built from TRBV28 and TRBJ1-4; 8 bases fit TRBD1. This CDR3 comprises 17 residues. Germline lookup yields CDR1 MDHEN and CDR2 SYDVKM. Trimming at V came to 3 bases and at J to 2 bases, leaving 8 bases not matched to a gene. The CDR3 DNA follows: TGTGCCAGCAGTTTCCCCGACAGGGGTGAGACTAATGAAAAACTGTTTTTT. Protein product: CASSFPDRGETNEKLFF. Filled out from reference TRBV28 and TRBJ1-4, the complete variable domain reads DVKVTQSSRYLVKRTGEKVFLECVQDMDHENMFWYRQDPGLGLRLIYFSYDVKMKEKGDIPEGYSVSREKKERFSLILESASTNQTSMYLCASSFPDRGETNEKLFFGSGTQLSVL.

The rearrangement joins TRBV28 to TRBJ1-4; D may be TRBD1 (5 bases). The germline V gene encodes CDR1 MDHEN and CDR2 SYDVKM. The length of the CDR3 is 15 residues. The germline V and J ends were trimmed by 3 bases and 2 bases, with 10 bases remaining between them. The CDR3 sequence is CASSFGGSTNEKLFF. The CDR3, as DNA: TGTGCCAGCAGTTTTGGGGGGTCCACTAATGAAAAACTGTTTTTT.

This chain joins TRBV12-3 or TRBV12-4 and TRBJ1-2; D gene uncertain. V was trimmed by 4 bases and J by 5 bases, leaving 8 bases between them. The CDR3 runs 12 residues. As DNA, the CDR3 is TGTGCCAGCAGTTATAGACGGTATGGCTACACCTTC. Translated, it gives CASSYRRYGYTF.

The chain links TRBV14 to TRBJ1-1; no clear D. Germline V gene data show CDR1 as SGHDN and CDR2 as FVKESK. V gave up 4 bases and J gave up 1 base, with 7 bases separating them. The CDR3 has 13 residues. The CDR3 protein is CASSPDQNTEAFF. The CDR3 nucleotides are TGTGCCAGCAGCCCGGACCAGAACACTGAAGCTTTCTTT.

Here the CDR3 DNA reads TGTGCCAGCAGCTTAGGGGCAGGGCACAATCAGCCCCAGCATTTT. It yields the protein CASSLGAGHNQPQHF. The chain uses TRBV7-9 and TRBJ1-5, with a tentative D call TRBD1 (5 bases). Germline CDR1 SEHNR, CDR2 FQNEAQ (reference sequence). The CDR3 consists of 15 residues. The germline V and J ends were trimmed by 1 base and 3 bases, with 10 bases remaining between them.

This chain connects TRBV6-5 to TRBJ1-6; 7 positions agree with TRBD1. The germline V gene has CDR1 MNHEY and CDR2 SVGAGI. The CDR3 is 12 residues long. The V segment lost 6 bases and the J segment 14 bases; nucleotides outside the gene matches: 7. CDR3 sequence: CASRGQTKTLHF. CDR3 nucleotide sequence: TGTGCCAGCAGGGGACAGACCAAGACCCTCCACTTT.

This clone has just a few counts. This chain connects TRBV6-2 or TRBV6-3 to TRBJ1-5; no clear D gene. This CDR3 has 14 amino acids. V dropped 0 bases and J dropped 2 bases, with 5 bases sitting between them. Germline V gene lookup returns CDR1 MNHEY and CDR2 SVGEGT. The CDR3 DNA reads as TGTGCCAGCAGTTACTCGGGCGGCAATCAGCCCCAGCATTTT. As protein: CASSYSGGNQPQHF.